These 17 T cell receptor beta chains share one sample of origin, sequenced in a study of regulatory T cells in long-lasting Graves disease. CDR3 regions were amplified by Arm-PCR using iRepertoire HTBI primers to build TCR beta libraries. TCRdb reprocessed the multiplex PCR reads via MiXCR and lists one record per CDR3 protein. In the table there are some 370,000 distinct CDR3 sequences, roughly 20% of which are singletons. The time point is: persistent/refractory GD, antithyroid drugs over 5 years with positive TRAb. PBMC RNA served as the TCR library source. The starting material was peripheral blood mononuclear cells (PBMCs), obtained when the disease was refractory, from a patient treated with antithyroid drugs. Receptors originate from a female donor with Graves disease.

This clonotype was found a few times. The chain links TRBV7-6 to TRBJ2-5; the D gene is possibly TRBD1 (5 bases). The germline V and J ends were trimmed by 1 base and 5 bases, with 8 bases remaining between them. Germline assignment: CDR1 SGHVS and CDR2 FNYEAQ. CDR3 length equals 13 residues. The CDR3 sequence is CASSLGGYETQYF. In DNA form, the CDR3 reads TGTGCCAGCAGCTTAGGGGGCTATGAGACCCAGTACTTC.

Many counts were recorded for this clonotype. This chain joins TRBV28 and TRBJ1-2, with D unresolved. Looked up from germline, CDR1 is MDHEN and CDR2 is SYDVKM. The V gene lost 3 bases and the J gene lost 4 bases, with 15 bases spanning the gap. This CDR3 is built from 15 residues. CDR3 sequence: CASSFTGRRVYGYTF. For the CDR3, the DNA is TGTGCCAGCAGTTTTACCGGGAGAAGAGTCTATGGCTACACCTTC.

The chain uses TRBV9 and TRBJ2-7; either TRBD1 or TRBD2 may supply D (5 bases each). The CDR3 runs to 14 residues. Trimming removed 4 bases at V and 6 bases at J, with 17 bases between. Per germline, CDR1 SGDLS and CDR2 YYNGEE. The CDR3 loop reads CASSTLGTSTEQYF. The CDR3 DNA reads TGTGCCAGCAGCACCCTCGGGACGTCAACCGAGCAGTACTTC.

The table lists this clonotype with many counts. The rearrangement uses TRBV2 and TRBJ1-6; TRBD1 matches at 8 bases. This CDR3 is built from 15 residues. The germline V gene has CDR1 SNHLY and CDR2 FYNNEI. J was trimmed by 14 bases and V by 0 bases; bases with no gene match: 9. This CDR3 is CASSEAGTGPSALHF. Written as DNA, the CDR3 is TGTGCCAGCAGTGAAGCCGGGACAGGACCCTCGGCCCTCCACTTT.

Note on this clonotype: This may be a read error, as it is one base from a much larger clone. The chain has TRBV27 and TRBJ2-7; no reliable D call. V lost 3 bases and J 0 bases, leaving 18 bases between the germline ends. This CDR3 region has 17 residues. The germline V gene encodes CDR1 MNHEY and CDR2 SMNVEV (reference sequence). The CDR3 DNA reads TGTGCCAGCAGTTTGTCGCTCCCGGACGGAAGCTCCTACGAGCAGTACTTC. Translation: CASSLSLPDGSSYEQYF.

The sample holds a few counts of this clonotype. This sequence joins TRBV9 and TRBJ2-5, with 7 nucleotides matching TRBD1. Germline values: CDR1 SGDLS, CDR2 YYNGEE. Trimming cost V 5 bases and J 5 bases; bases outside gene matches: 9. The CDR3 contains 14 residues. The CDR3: CASSGDSRGETQYF. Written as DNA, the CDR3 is TGTGCCAGCAGTGGGGACAGTCGGGGCGAGACCCAGTACTTC.

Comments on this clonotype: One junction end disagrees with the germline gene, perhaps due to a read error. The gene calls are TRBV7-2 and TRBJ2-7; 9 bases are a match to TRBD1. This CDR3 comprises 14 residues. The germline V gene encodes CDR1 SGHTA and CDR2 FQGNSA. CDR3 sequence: CASSPGTGSYGQYF. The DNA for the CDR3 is TGTGCCAGCAGCCCCGGGACAGGGTCCTACGGGCAGTACTTC.

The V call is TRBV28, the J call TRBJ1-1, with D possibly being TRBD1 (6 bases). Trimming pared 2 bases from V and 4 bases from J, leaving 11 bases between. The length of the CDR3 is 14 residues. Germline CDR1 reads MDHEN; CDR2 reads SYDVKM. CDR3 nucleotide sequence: TGTGCCAGCAGTTTACAGGGGCTGGGCACTGAAGCTTTCTTT. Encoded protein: CASSLQGLGTEAFF.

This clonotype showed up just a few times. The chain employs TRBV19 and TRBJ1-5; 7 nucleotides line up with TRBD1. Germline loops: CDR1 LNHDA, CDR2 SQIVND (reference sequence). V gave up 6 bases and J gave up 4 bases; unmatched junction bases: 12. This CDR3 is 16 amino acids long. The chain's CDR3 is CASRKLGQEGNQPQHF. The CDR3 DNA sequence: TGTGCCAGTAGGAAACTTGGACAGGAGGGTAATCAGCCCCAGCATTTT.

The CDR3 DNA sequence: TGTGCCAGCAGTGTTAGCGGGATGGAGACCCAGTACTTC. This sequence encodes CASSVSGMETQYF. The rearrangement joins TRBV2 to TRBJ2-5, with 8 bases aligning to TRBD2. Unmatched junction bases numbered 3, after V lost 4 bases and J lost 5 bases. The length of the CDR3 is 13 residues. From germline, CDR1 is SNHLY and CDR2 FYNNEI. The variable domain in full, with the rest retrieved from reference TRBV2 and TRBJ2-5, is EPEVTQTPSHQVTQMGQEVILRCVPISNHLYFYWYRQILGQKVEFLVSFYNNEISEKSEIFDDQFSVERPDGSNFTLKIRSTKLEDSAMYFCASSVSGMETQYFGPGTRLLVL.

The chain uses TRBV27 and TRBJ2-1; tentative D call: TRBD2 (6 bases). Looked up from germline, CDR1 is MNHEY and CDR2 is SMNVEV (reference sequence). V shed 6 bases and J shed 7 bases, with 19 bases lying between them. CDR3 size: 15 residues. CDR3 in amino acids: CASRPQALGRNEQFF. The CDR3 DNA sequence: TGTGCCAGCAGACCGCAGGCCCTAGGGAGGAATGAGCAGTTCTTC.

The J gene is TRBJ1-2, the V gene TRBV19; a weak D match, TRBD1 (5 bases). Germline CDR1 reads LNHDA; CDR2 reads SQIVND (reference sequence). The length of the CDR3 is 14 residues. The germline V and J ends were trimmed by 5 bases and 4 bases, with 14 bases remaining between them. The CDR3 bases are TGTGCCAGTAGTGTACGGGACGGTTTCTATGGCTACACCTTC. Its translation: CASSVRDGFYGYTF. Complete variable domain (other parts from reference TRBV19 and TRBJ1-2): DGGITQSPKYLFRKEGQNVTLSCEQNLNHDAMYWYRQDPGQGLRLIYYSQIVNDFQKGDIAEGYSVSREKKESFPLTVTSAQKNPTAFYLCASSVRDGFYGYTFGSGTRLTVV.

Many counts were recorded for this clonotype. CDR3 amino acids: CASSYLRDITREGYTF. The DNA of the CDR3 is TGTGCCAGCAGTTACCTCCGGGACATCACTCGGGAGGGCTACACCTTC. This chain joins TRBV12-3 or TRBV12-4 and TRBJ1-2; a possible D gene is TRBD1 (6 bases). Trimming removed 4 bases at V and 8 bases at J, with 23 bases between. This CDR3 comprises 16 residues.

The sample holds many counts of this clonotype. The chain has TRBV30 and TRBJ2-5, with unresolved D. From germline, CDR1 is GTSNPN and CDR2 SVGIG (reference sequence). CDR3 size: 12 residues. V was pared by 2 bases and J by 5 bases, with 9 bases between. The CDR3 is CAWSFDRETQYF. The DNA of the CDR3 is TGTGCCTGGAGTTTTGACCGGGAGACCCAGTACTTC.

The CDR3 DNA reads as TGTGCCAGCAGTGGTCGCGGGGCCACGAGGTCCTACAATGAGCAGTTCTTC. It yields the protein CASSGRGATRSYNEQFF. The chain carries TRBV6-1 and TRBJ2-1; D is possibly TRBD2 (6 bases). V was trimmed by 4 bases and J by 1 base, leaving 17 bases between them. The CDR3 totals 17 residues. Germline V lookup: CDR1 MNHNS, CDR2 SASEGT.

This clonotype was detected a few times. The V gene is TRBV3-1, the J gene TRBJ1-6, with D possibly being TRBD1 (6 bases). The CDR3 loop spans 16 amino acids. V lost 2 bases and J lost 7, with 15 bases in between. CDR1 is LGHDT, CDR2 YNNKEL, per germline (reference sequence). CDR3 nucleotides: TGTGCCAGCAGCCAACACTCGGGGGGCAAAAATTCACCCCTCCACTTT. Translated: CASSQHSGGKNSPLHF.

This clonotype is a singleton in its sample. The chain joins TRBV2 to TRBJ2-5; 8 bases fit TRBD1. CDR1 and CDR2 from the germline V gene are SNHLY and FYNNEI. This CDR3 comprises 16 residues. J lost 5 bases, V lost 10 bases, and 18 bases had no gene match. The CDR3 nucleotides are TGTGCCACCAGCAGAGATCGCCGACAGGGGTCCGAGACCCAGTACTTC. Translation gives CATSRDRRQGSETQYF.